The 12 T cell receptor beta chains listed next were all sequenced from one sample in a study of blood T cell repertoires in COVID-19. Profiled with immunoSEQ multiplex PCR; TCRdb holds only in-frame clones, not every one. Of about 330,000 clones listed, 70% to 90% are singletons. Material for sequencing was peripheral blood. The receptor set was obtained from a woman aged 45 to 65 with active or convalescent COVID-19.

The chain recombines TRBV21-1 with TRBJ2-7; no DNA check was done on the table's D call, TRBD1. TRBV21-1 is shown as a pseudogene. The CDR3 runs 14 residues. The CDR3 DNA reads TGTGCCAGCTCTACTGAGGGGGTTGCCTACGAGCAGTACTTC. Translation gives CASSTEGVAYEQYF.

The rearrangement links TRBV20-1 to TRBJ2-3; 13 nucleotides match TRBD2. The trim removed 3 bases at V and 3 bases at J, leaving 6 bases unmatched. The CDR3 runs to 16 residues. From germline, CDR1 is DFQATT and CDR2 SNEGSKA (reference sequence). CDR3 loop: CSASGGTSGTTDTQYF. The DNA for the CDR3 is TGCAGTGCTAGTGGAGGGACTAGCGGGACGACAGATACGCAGTATTTT.

CDR3 in amino acids: CASSLGQGAGVDTEAFF. Written as DNA, the CDR3 is TGTGCCAGCAGCTTAGGGCAGGGGGCTGGTGTGGACACTGAAGCTTTCTTT. The chain is built from TRBV7-9 and TRBJ1-1; 8 bases match TRBD1. V gave up 1 base and J gave up 3 bases; unmatched junction bases: 10. The CDR3 is 17 residues long. Germline V gives CDR1 SEHNR, CDR2 FQNEAQ (reference sequence).

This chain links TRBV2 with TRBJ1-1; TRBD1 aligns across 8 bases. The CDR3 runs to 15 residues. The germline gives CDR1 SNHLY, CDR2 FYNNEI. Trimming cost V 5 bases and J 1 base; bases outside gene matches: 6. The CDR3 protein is CASSRQGAGNTEAFF. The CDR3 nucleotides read TGTGCCAGCAGTCGGCAGGGGGCCGGGAACACTGAAGCTTTCTTT.

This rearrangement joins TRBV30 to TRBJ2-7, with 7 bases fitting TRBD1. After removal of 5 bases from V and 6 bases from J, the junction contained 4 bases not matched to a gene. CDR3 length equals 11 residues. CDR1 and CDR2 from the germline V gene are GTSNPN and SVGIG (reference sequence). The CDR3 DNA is TGTGCCTGGGACAGGGTAGGCGAGCAGTACTTC. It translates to CAWDRVGEQYF.

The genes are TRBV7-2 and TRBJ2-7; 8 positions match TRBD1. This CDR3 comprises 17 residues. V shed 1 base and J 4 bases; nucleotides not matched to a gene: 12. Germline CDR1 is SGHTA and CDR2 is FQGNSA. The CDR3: CASSLVGAGTGQYEQYF. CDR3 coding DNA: TGTGCCAGCAGCTTAGTGGGCGCTGGGACAGGACAGTACGAGCAGTACTTC.

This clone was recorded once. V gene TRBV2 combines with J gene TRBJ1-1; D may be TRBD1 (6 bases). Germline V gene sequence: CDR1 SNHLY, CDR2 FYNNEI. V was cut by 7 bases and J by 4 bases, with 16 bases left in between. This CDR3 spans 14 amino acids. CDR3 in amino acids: CASTAGETSTEAFF. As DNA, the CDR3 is TGTGCCAGCACGGCAGGGGAGACAAGCACTGAAGCTTTCTTT.

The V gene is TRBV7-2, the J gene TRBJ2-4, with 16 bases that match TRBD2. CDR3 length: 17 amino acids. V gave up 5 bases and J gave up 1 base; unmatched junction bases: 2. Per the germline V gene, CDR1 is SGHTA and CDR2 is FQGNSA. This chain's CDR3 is CASSTGLAGGAKNIQYF. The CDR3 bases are TGTGCCAGCAGCACGGGACTAGCGGGGGGGGCCAAAAACATTCAGTACTTC.

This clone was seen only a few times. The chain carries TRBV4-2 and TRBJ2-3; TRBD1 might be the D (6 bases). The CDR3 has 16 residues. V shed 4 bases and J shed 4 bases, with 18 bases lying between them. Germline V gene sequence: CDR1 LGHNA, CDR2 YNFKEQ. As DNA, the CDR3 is TGTGCCAGCAGCCGAAGTGGGCAGGGGTCCTCAGATACGCAGTATTTT. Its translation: CASSRSGQGSSDTQYF.

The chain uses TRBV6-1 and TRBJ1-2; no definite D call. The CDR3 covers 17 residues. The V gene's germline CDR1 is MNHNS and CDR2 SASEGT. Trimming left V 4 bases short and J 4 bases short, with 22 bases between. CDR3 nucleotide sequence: TGTGCCAGCAGTGTCGCTACATCCTTGAGGGCGTCCTATGGCTACACCTTC. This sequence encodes CASSVATSLRASYGYTF.

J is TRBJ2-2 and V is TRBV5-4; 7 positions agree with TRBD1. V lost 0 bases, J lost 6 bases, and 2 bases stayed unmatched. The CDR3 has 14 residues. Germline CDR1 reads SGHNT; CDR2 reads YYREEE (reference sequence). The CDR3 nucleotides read TGTGCCAGCAGCTTGGACAGGGGTCCCGGGGAGCTGTTTTTT. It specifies CASSLDRGPGELFF.

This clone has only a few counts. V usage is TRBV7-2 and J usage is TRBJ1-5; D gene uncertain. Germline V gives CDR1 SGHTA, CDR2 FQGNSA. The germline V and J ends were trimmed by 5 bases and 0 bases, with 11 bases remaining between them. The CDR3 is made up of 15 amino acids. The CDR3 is CASSPEDYSNQPQHF. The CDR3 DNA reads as TGTGCCAGCAGCCCCGAAGACTATAGCAATCAGCCCCAGCATTTT.